Listed here are 8 T cell receptor beta chains from one sample, sequenced in a study of Ad26.COV2.S vaccination and SARS-CoV-2 variants. Assay used: immunoSEQ multiplex PCR; TCRdb lists only in-frame clones, some missing. The table lists around 450,000 clones, about 91% of them singletons. Treatment noted: roughly 18 received Ad26.COV2.S at low or high dose, single or two shots; about 5 received placebo; per-sample allocation not given. Samples were taken on day 63 after the first vaccine or placebo injection. The source was peripheral blood, collected in a trial of Ad26.COV2.S vaccine versus placebo. Receptors originate from a person aged 18-60 years who received the Ad26.COV2.S COVID-19 vaccine or a placebo.

This clone was found once. V and J are TRBV4-3 and TRBJ1-5; D gene ambiguous. The V and J ends lost 4 bases and 0 bases respectively, with 7 bases between them. CDR1 and CDR2 from the germline V gene are LGHNA and YSLEER. The CDR3 consists of 14 residues. CDR3: CASSPLPSNQPQHF. The CDR3 coding sequence is TGCGCCAGCAGCCCCCTCCCTAGCAATCAGCCCCAGCATTTT.

The V and J genes are TRBV5-6 and TRBJ2-3, with D perhaps matching TRBD1 or TRBD2 (5 bases each). There are 13 residues in the CDR3. CDR1 and CDR2 from the germline V gene are SGHDT and YYEEEE. Trimming took off 3 bases at V and 10 bases at J, with 15 bases between the two ends. The CDR3 here is CASSSEDWGPQYF. As DNA, the CDR3 is TGTGCCAGCAGCTCGGAGGACTGGGGACCGCAGTATTTT.

CDR3 in amino acids: CATVDRDRGADTQYF. The CDR3 coding sequence is TGTGCCACCGTCGACCGGGACAGGGGGGCAGATACGCAGTATTTT. This sequence joins TRBV15 and TRBJ2-3, with 11 bases aligning to TRBD1. V lost 8 bases, J lost 4 bases, and 8 bases stayed unmatched. This CDR3 is built from 15 residues. Germline CDR1 and CDR2: LNHNV and YYDKDF (reference sequence).

The rearrangement links TRBV12-3 or TRBV12-4 to TRBJ2-5; 7 bases align to TRBD2. Unmatched junction bases numbered 0, after V lost 4 bases and J lost 1 base. The CDR3 is 13 residues long. The CDR3 protein is CASSSSGQETQYF. CDR3 sequence (DNA): TGTGCCAGCAGTTCTAGCGGCCAAGAGACCCAGTACTTC.

This clone was found once. V and J are TRBV4-3 and TRBJ2-3; the D is unclear. V gave up 0 bases and J gave up 8 bases, with 15 bases separating them. This CDR3 has 15 amino acids. Germline V gene data show CDR1 as LGHNA and CDR2 as YSLEER. CDR3 residues: CASSQEVLTPGTQYF. CDR3 sequence (DNA): TGCGCCAGCAGCCAAGAGGTCCTGACCCCCGGTACGCAGTATTTT.

This chain uses TRBV19 with TRBJ2-2, with D unresolved. CDR1 is LNHDA and CDR2 is SQIVND in the germline V gene (reference sequence). The CDR3 extends over 14 amino acids. V was trimmed by 6 bases and J by 4 bases, leaving 12 bases between them. As DNA, the CDR3 is TGTGCCAGTAGATGGGTTACTGCCACCGGGGAGCTGTTTTTT. Its protein product is CASRWVTATGELFF. Supplemented by reference TRBV19 and TRBJ2-2, the full variable domain reads DGGITQSPKYLFRKEGQNVTLSCEQNLNHDAMYWYRQDPGQGLRLIYYSQIVNDFQKGDIAEGYSVSREKKESFPLTVTSAQKNPTAFYLCASRWVTATGELFFGEGSRLTVL.

The CDR3 DNA reads TGTGCCAGCAGCCTTCGACGGACTAACACTGAAGCTTTCTTT. Its translation is CASSLRRTNTEAFF. The V and J genes are TRBV11-1 and TRBJ1-1; unclear D gene. The CDR3 spans 14 residues. Germline lookup yields CDR1 SGHAT and CDR2 FQDESV (reference sequence). V gave up 5 bases and J gave up 2 bases, with 12 bases separating them.

The chain combines TRBV28 with TRBJ2-5, with 11 bases that match TRBD2. In germline, CDR1 is MDHEN, CDR2 SYDVKM. V shed 5 bases and J 5 bases; nucleotides not matched to a gene: 7. CDR3 size: 15 residues. CDR3 in amino acids: CASSLRLAGRETQYF. The CDR3 coding sequence is TGTGCCAGCAGTCTACGACTAGCGGGGAGGGAGACCCAGTACTTC.